This T cell receptor (beta chain) was profiled in a study of beta chain features in type 1 diabetes. All of the isolated RNA was reverse transcribed, so expressed TCRB transcripts were sequenced. Clones were sequenced by immunoSEQ multiplex PCR, and TCRdb holds only the in-frame ones, with some missing. The repertoire has 350,000 or so clones, 15% to 20% of them found once; the top ten carry 0.044%. This clone has just a few counts. The TCR originated in a woman aged 18-29 years in good health. The sequenced material came from naive CD4+ T cells from blood.

The CDR3 DNA reads as TGTGCCAGCAGCGTGGACAGTGTGGCGGGCGAGCAGTACTTC. It codes for CASSVDSVAGEQYF. The rearrangement links TRBV6-1 to TRBJ2-7, with D perhaps TRBD1 (6 bases). Trimming cost V 6 bases and J 6 bases, with 18 bases left between them. The CDR3 loop spans 14 amino acids. Germline V gives CDR1 MNHNS, CDR2 SASEGT.